This T cell receptor (beta chain) was documented in a study of cytomegalovirus exposure and HLA in healthy donors. Study-level results: The investigators catalogued 150 to 200 TCR beta chains as cytomegalovirus-associated. Despite most TCR sequences being rare, some public TCRs occurred in many donors.

With respect to this clone: No antigen is known for it.

Clones were read by immunoSEQ multiplex PCR, and TCRdb kept only the in-frame ones, dropping some. Among under 85,000 clones listed, around 94% were seen once. This CDR3 spans 21 amino acids. In germline, CDR1 is SGHVS, CDR2 FQNEAQ. V lost 1 base, J lost 3 bases, and 21 bases stayed unmatched. The donors were members of the approximately 110-subject validation cohort (separate from the approximately 670-subject first cohort). This clonotype was obtained from a woman aged 18-30 years in good health and CMV-seropositive. The chain is built from TRBV7-8 and TRBJ1-5, with TRBD1 identical over 7 bases. The sequenced sample consisted of PBMCs. This chain's CDR3 is CASSLGLIGGRGNQYNQPQHF. CDR3 coding DNA: TGTGCCAGCAGCTTAGGTTTAATCGGGGGCAGGGGGAACCAGTACAATCAGCCCCAGCATTTT. Full variable domain (remainder filled in from reference TRBV7-8 and TRBJ1-5): GAGVSQSPRYKVAKRGQDVALRCDPISGHVSLFWYQQALGQGPEFLTYFQNEAQLDKSGLPSDRFFAERPEGSVSTLKIQRTQQEDSAVYLCASSLGLIGGRGNQYNQPQHFGDGTRLSIL.